Each of the 9 T cell receptor beta chains below was sequenced from the same sample in a study of Ad26.COV2.S vaccination and SARS-CoV-2 variants. Specified treatment: roughly 19 received Ad26.COV2.S at low or high dose, single or two shots; about 5 received placebo; per-sample allocation not given. Sampling occurred on day 63 after the first vaccine or placebo injection. Measured with immunoSEQ multiplex PCR; TCRdb has only the in-frame clones, and not every one. The table shows about 320,000 clones, with about 86% occurring only once. The sample consisted of peripheral blood, taken in a trial of Ad26.COV2.S vaccine versus placebo. These receptors were collected from a person aged 18 to 65 who received the Ad26.COV2.S COVID-19 vaccine or a placebo.

The V call is TRBV11-2, the J call TRBJ1-3, with TRBD1 matching over 9 bases. Germline loops: CDR1 SGHAT, CDR2 FQNNGV. The CDR3 runs 14 residues. The V segment lost 3 bases and the J segment 3 bases; nucleotides outside the gene matches: 0. The chain's CDR3 is CASSLGQGGNTIYF. In DNA form, the CDR3 reads TGTGCCAGCAGCTTGGGACAGGGTGGAAACACCATATATTTT.

The V gene is TRBV2, the J gene TRBJ1-2; 7 bases align to TRBD1. The CDR3 is 16 residues long. Trimming cost V 2 bases and J 3 bases; bases outside gene matches: 9. Germline loops: CDR1 SNHLY, CDR2 FYNNEI. CDR3: CASSEMGPGGYYGYTF. DNA of the CDR3: TGTGCCAGCAGTGAAATGGGGCCAGGGGGATACTATGGCTACACCTTC.

The V call is TRBV15, the J call TRBJ2-5; D is undetermined. Germline CDR1 reads LNHNV; CDR2 reads YYDKDF (reference sequence). V shed 0 bases and J shed 5 bases, with 4 bases lying between them. CDR3 length equals 12 residues. The CDR3 loop reads CATSRDMETQYF. The CDR3 DNA sequence: TGTGCCACCAGCAGAGATATGGAGACCCAGTACTTC.

The J gene is TRBJ1-5, the V gene TRBV7-9, with D possibly being TRBD1 (5 bases). Germline V gives CDR1 SEHNR, CDR2 FQNEAQ (reference sequence). V lost 2 bases to trimming and J lost 4 bases, with 9 bases between them. The CDR3 is 14 amino acids. This CDR3 reads CASSLQGNNQPQHF. CDR3 nucleotides: TGTGCCAGCAGCTTACAGGGTAATAATCAGCCCCAGCATTTT.

The chain carries TRBV18 and TRBJ1-1; D possibly corresponds to TRBD1 (6 bases). The CDR3 totals 14 residues. V was shortened by 3 bases and J by 4 bases, with 12 bases between the two germline ends. Germline values: CDR1 KGHSH, CDR2 LQKENI. The CDR3 protein is CASSPSWDTTEAFF. The CDR3 DNA sequence: TGTGCCAGCTCACCCTCTTGGGACACCACTGAAGCTTTCTTT.

This clone was counted a few times. V and J are TRBV4-3 and TRBJ2-1; perhaps TRBD2 as D (5 bases). V was clipped by 1 base and J by 4 bases, with 23 bases between them. Looked up from germline, CDR1 is LGHNA and CDR2 is YSLEER. The CDR3 runs 19 residues. In nucleotides, the CDR3 is TGCGCCAGCAGCCAAGTTCCGGGGTGGGAAAGGAGGCCTTACAATGAGCAGTTCTTC. This sequence encodes CASSQVPGWERRPYNEQFF.

The V gene is TRBV19, the J gene TRBJ1-4; D uncertain. CDR3 length equals 19 residues. Germline assignment: CDR1 LNHDA and CDR2 SQIVND (reference sequence). V was pared by 5 bases and J by 0 bases, with 22 bases between. The DNA for the CDR3 is TGTGCCAGTAGTCTCTTCCTGGGTCCCATACTTGCAACTAATGAAAAACTGTTTTTT. Translation: CASSLFLGPILATNEKLFF.

The chain is built from TRBV27 and TRBJ1-4; 8 bases map to TRBD1. Germline CDR1 reads MNHEY; CDR2 reads SMNVEV (reference sequence). The junction had 18 bases not matched to a gene; V was cut back by 7 bases and J by 2 bases. The CDR3 is 19 residues long. The CDR3 here is CASKDRFGTGLTTNEKLFF. The DNA for the CDR3 is TGTGCCAGCAAAGACCGATTTGGGACAGGCCTGACGACTAATGAAAAACTGTTTTTT.

J is TRBJ1-1 and V is TRBV5-4; possible D gene TRBD1, 5 bases. V lost 0 bases and J lost 0, with 12 bases in between. Germline assignment: CDR1 SGHNT and CDR2 YYREEE (reference sequence). CDR3 size: 16 residues. The CDR3 is CASSLEAGLMNTEAFF. CDR3 bases: TGTGCCAGCAGCTTGGAGGCAGGGTTAATGAACACTGAAGCTTTCTTT.